This is a list of T cell receptor beta chains from one sample in a study of blood T cell repertoires in COVID-19. Method: immunoSEQ multiplex PCR; TCRdb's copy keeps in-frame clones and lacks some. Of around 260,000 clones listed, about nine tenths are singletons. Specimen: peripheral blood. All receptors come from a person between 18 and 30 years old with COVID-19, enrolled during active disease. Both conserved end residues are part of each CDR3. Fields, in order: V gene, D gene, J gene, clone size, CDR3 DNA, CDR3 protein. D genes are given only for firm matches. Only some rows state a clone size, as once, few, many or a class for expanded clones.

TRBV5-1	TRBD1	TRBJ1-1	-	TGCGCCAGCAGCTTGGATGAGACAGGGTACGAAGCTTTCTTT	CASSLDETGYEAFF
TRBV19	TRBD2	TRBJ2-7	-	TGTGCCAGTAGTATAGCACTAGCGGGAGCCTACGAGCAGTACTTC	CASSIALAGAYEQYF
TRBV19	TRBD2	TRBJ2-3	-	TGTGCCAGTAGTATTTCTCTGACTAGCGACTACACAGATACGCAGTATTTT	CASSISLTSDYTDTQYF
TRBV5-1	-	TRBJ2-7	-	TGCGCCAGCAGCCCGAGTGTTAGCGGTAGCTCCTACGAGCAGTACTTC	CASSPSVSGSSYEQYF
TRBV19	TRBD1	TRBJ1-4	-	TGTGCCAGTAGTGATAGGGACAGTATTAATGAAAAACTGTTTTTT	CASSDRDSINEKLFF
TRBV6-1	-	TRBJ2-3	-	TGTGCCAGCAGTGAATTCCAGTCAAGCACAGATACGCAGTATTTT	CASSEFQSSTDTQYF
TRBV7-8	-	TRBJ2-4	-	TGTGCCAGCAGCTTATCGAAGCTGGTCGGGAGTGGTGGCAAAAACATTCAGTACTTC	CASSLSKLVGSGGKNIQYF
TRBV29-1	-	TRBJ1-1	-	TGCAGCGTTGAAGATAGGGGGATAGCTTTCTTT	CSVEDRGIAFF
TRBV24-1	-	TRBJ2-1	-	TGTGCCACCAGACGGGAACCTCCCTACAATGAGCAGTTCTTC	CATRREPPYNEQFF
TRBV2	-	TRBJ1-1	-	TGTGCCAGCAGTGAAATAGGGGGGAACACTGAAGCTTTCTTT	CASSEIGGNTEAFF
TRBV24-1	-	TRBJ1-5	-	TGTGCCACCAGTGATGGTGGGGAGGGCAATCAGCCCCAGCATTTT	CATSDGGEGNQPQHF
TRBV12-3/TRBV12-4	-	TRBJ1-5	-	TGTGCCAGCACAAGAGCGGATCAGCCCCAGCATTTT	CASTRADQPQHF
TRBV30	TRBD2	TRBJ2-1	-	TGTGCCTGGTCCGGGACTAGCGGGACCAATGAGCAGTTCTTC	CAWSGTSGTNEQFF
TRBV7-9	TRBD1	TRBJ1-1	-	TGTGCCAGCAGCTTGGGGACAGGGTACACTGAAGCTTTCTTT	CASSLGTGYTEAFF
TRBV18	-	TRBJ1-5	-	TGTGCCAGCTCACCATCAGCGGGACACCGATATAGCAATCAGCCCCAGCATTTT	CASSPSAGHRYSNQPQHF
TRBV27	-	TRBJ1-1	-	TGTGCCAGCAGTTCCACGGTCAACACTGAAGCTTTCTTT	CASSSTVNTEAFF
TRBV3-1/TRBV3-2	-	TRBJ1-1	-	TGTGCCAGCAGCCAAGAGGCCGGGGTGAACACTGAAGCTTTCTTT	CASSQEAGVNTEAFF
TRBV6-2/TRBV6-3	TRBD2	TRBJ2-7	-	TGTGCCAGCAGTTACTCGGGACTAGCGGTCTACGAGCAGTACTTC	CASSYSGLAVYEQYF
TRBV4-2	TRBD2	TRBJ2-2	-	TGTGCCAGCAGCCAAGGGACTAGCGACACCGGGGAGCTGTTTTTT	CASSQGTSDTGELFF
TRBV6-5	-	TRBJ2-5	-	TGTGCCAGCAGTTCGACCCAGGGGCTAAAGACCCAGTACTTC	CASSSTQGLKTQYF
TRBV5-6	TRBD2	TRBJ2-5	-	TGTGCCAGCAGCTTGGCGACTAGCGTAGAGACCCAGTACTTC	CASSLATSVETQYF
TRBV5-4	TRBD1	TRBJ2-3	-	TGTGCCAGCAACCATAGGGACAGGGCGTACACAGATACGCAGTATTTT	CASNHRDRAYTDTQYF
TRBV28	-	TRBJ2-5	-	TGTGCCAGCCAATATACAGGGTCCACCCAAGAGACCCAGTACTTC	CASQYTGSTQETQYF
TRBV4-1	-	TRBJ2-5	-	TGCGCCAGCAGCCAATCAGGGTTTAAAGAGACCCAGTACTTC	CASSQSGFKETQYF
TRBV11-2	-	TRBJ2-2	-	TGTGCCAGCAGCTTAGCAGGCGGGGAGCTGTTTTTT	CASSLAGGELFF
TRBV7-9	TRBD1	TRBJ2-7	-	TGTGCCAGCAGCTTGGGACAGAGCTCCTACGAGCAGTACTTC	CASSLGQSSYEQYF
TRBV12-3/TRBV12-4	-	TRBJ2-2	-	TGTGCCAGCAGTTCCTCGGGGGGGGAGCTGTTTTTT	CASSSSGGELFF
TRBV30	TRBD2	TRBJ2-1	-	TGTGCCTGCGACGGGACTAGCGGGAGTAATGAGCAGTTCTTC	CACDGTSGSNEQFF
TRBV21-1	-	TRBJ2-1	-	TGTGCCAGCAGTGAGGGAGTGTTTAGCAATGAGCAGTTCTTC	CASSEGVFSNEQFF
TRBV25-1	-	TRBJ2-2	-	TGTGCCAGCGGGGACAATCGGGAGCTGTTTTTT	CASGDNRELFF
TRBV5-6	-	TRBJ1-6	-	TGTGCCAGCAGCTTGGACGGGGTCTCACCCCTCCACTTT	CASSLDGVSPLHF
TRBV6-2/TRBV6-3	TRBD1	TRBJ1-2	-	TGTGCCAGCAGTATTCAGGGGGCTGAGAGTGGCTACACCTTC	CASSIQGAESGYTF
TRBV6-1	-	TRBJ1-6	-	TGTGCCAGCAGTGAACATCGGAATTCACCCCTCCACTTT	CASSEHRNSPLHF
TRBV10-1	-	TRBJ1-2	-	TGCGCCAGCAGTGAGTCGCCGGAGGACTATGGCTACACCTTC	CASSESPEDYGYTF
TRBV15	TRBD2	TRBJ2-1	few	TGTGCCACCAGCAGTTCTGGCGGGGGCTCCTACAATGAGCAGTTCTTC	CATSSSGGGSYNEQFF
TRBV5-5	TRBD1	TRBJ2-7	once	TGTGCCAGCAGCAAGGACAGGTACAGACCCACCTACGAGCAGTACTTC	CASSKDRYRPTYEQYF
TRBV6-5	TRBD2	TRBJ2-7	-	TGTGCCAGCAGGGGACTAGCGGGAAGCCACGAGCAGTACTTC	CASRGLAGSHEQYF
TRBV7-8	TRBD2	TRBJ2-1	-	TGTGCCAGCAGCTTAACTAGCGGGAAGAATGAGCAGTTCTTC	CASSLTSGKNEQFF
TRBV28	TRBD1	TRBJ2-2	-	TGTGCCAGCAGACGGACAGGGTATAACACCGGGGAGCTGTTTTTT	CASRRTGYNTGELFF
TRBV23-1	TRBD1	TRBJ2-4	-	TGCGCCAGCAGTCAGCCGACAACACAGGGGCTAGCCAAAAACATTCAGTACTTC	CASSQPTTQGLAKNIQYF
TRBV18	-	TRBJ2-5	-	TGTGCCAGCTCACCACCGTCCAGGGGAGAGTCGGAGACCCAGTACTTC	CASSPPSRGESETQYF
TRBV3-1/TRBV3-2	-	TRBJ2-1	-	TGTGCCAGCAGCCAAGCAGTCCACCGGGACTGCACTTACAATGAGCAGTTCTTC	CASSQAVHRDCTYNEQFF
TRBV28	-	TRBJ2-7	-	TGTGCCACCCTAGGACAGCAGAGGTACGAGCAGTACTTC	CATLGQQRYEQYF
TRBV11-2	TRBD2	TRBJ2-7	-	TGTGCCAGCAGCTGGACTAGCGAGATCGAGCAGTACTTC	CASSWTSEIEQYF
TRBV15	-	TRBJ2-3	-	TGTGCCACCAGCAGAGCGGGGGTCACAGATACGCAGTATTTT	CATSRAGVTDTQYF
TRBV7-6	TRBD2	TRBJ2-1	-	TGTGCCAGCAGCTCAATACTAGCGGGAGGGACTGAGCAGTTCTTC	CASSSILAGGTEQFF
TRBV2	-	TRBJ1-1	-	TGTGCCAGCAGTTCTTCCTTGGGGGCCACTGAAGCTTTCTTT	CASSSSLGATEAFF
TRBV3-1/TRBV3-2	-	TRBJ2-7	-	TGTGCCAGCAGCCCTACACAGGGTTCCTACGAGCAGTACTTC	CASSPTQGSYEQYF